This T cell receptor (beta chain) was identified during a study of OX40 agonist ivuxolimab in advanced cancers. Germline CDR1 reads SGHTA; CDR2 reads FQGTGA. The J segment lost 0 bases and the V segment lost 5 bases, leaving 6 bases of the junction unmatched. CDR3 length: 15 residues. Measured with immunoSEQ multiplex PCR; TCRdb has only the in-frame clones, and not every one. The profile shows around 66,000 clones, approximately 90% of them singletons. The chain couples TRBV7-3 to TRBJ1-1; the match to TRBD1 covers 7 bases. Sequencing used CD4+ or CD8+ T cells sorted from blood, obtained in a trial of the OX40 agonist ivuxolimab. The TCR originated in an adult with an advanced solid tumor such as melanoma, head and neck, liver or kidney cancer. CDR3 protein: CASSPRQGMNTEAFF. The DNA for the CDR3 is TGTGCCAGCAGCCCGAGACAGGGTATGAACACTGAAGCTTTCTTT. The whole variable domain, remainder taken from reference TRBV7-3 and TRBJ1-1, is GAGVSQTPSNKVTEKGKYVELRCDPISGHTALYWYRQSLGQGPEFLIYFQGTGAADDSGLPNDRFFAVRPEGSVSTLKIQRTERGDSAVYLCASSPRQGMNTEAFFGQGTRLTVV.